These 15 T cell receptor beta chains were all obtained from the same sample, sequenced in a study of T cell repertoires in cytomegalovirus infection. TCRdb reprocessed the reads with MiXCR, giving one entry per CDR3 protein. The table shows 450,000 to 600,000 distinct CDR3 sequences, with roughly a third occurring only once. For these TCRs, the target antigens are not known. Sequenced material: cultured PBMCs, taken from culture after CMV antigen stimulation. The receptors come from a human donor in good health (CMV status not recorded). Some clones in this sample may be carry-over from other donors' samples.

This clonotype has more than one count but fewer than ten. The V and J genes are TRBV7-3 and TRBJ2-3, with TRBD2 matching over 11 bases. J lost 6 bases, V lost 0 bases, and 5 bases had no gene match. Germline-derived CDR1 and CDR2 are SGHTA and FQGTGA. CDR3 size: 16 residues. The CDR3 is CASSLTQTSGKDTQYF. In DNA, the CDR3 is TGTGCCAGCAGCTTAACCCAGACTAGCGGGAAGGATACGCAGTATTTT.

This clonotype was counted between two and nine times. The gene calls are TRBV24-1 and TRBJ2-7, with unresolved D. Germline CDR1 reads KGHDR; CDR2 reads SFDVKD. V shed 5 bases and J shed 3 bases, with 7 bases lying between them. This CDR3 spans 12 amino acids. The CDR3 coding sequence is TGTGCCACCAGTGTTCAGAACTACGAGCAGTACGTC. Its translation is CATSVQNYEQYV.

V usage is TRBV7-2 and J usage is TRBJ1-5; tentatively, D is TRBD1 (5 bases). CDR3 length: 14 residues. Looked up from germline, CDR1 is SGHTA and CDR2 is FQGNSA. The germline V and J ends were trimmed by 7 bases and 7 bases, with 17 bases remaining between them. The CDR3 DNA reads TGTGCCAGCACCCTAGGAGGGGTGGGCCAGCCCCAGCATTTT. Its protein is CASTLGGVGQPQHF.

This clonotype turned up a few times. This chain links TRBV12-3 or TRBV12-4 with TRBJ1-1, with TRBD1 matching over 11 bases. The CDR3 length is 13 residues. CDR3 sequence reads: CSTGTGGVTEAFF. In DNA form, the CDR3 reads TGTTCCACCGGGACAGGGGGGGTCACTGAAGCTTTCTTT.

The V gene is TRBV19, the J gene TRBJ2-1; 11 nucleotides align to TRBD2. V shed 7 bases, J shed 7 bases, and the junction held 15 bases outside the gene matches. Germline V lookup: CDR1 LNHDA, CDR2 SQIVND (reference sequence). This CDR3 contains 17 residues. The DNA of the CDR3 is TGTGCCAGTACCTTAGACGATAGCGGGAGGGCCCGGAATGAGCAGTTCTTC. Translation gives CASTLDDSGRARNEQFF.

The rearrangement links TRBV10-3 to TRBJ2-3, with D hard to call. The ends were cut back, 8 bases at V and 4 bases at J, with 16 bases in the middle. Germline CDR1 ENHRY, CDR2 SYGVKD. CDR3 length: 14 residues. CDR3 in amino acids: CAIALRVGADTQYF. Here the CDR3 DNA reads TGTGCCATCGCTTTAAGGGTCGGCGCAGATACGCAGTATTTT.

This clonotype appeared a single time. V and J are TRBV6-5 and TRBJ2-1, with TRBD2 as a possible D gene (5 bases). The CDR3 extends over 17 amino acids. Per the germline V gene, CDR1 is MNHEY and CDR2 is SVGAGI. Trimming shortened V by 5 bases and J by 4 bases, and 21 bases separated the two germline ends. CDR3: CASSQIYAGTDYNEQFF. Written as DNA, the CDR3 is TGTGCCAGCAGTCAAATTTACGCGGGCACCGATTACAATGAGCAGTTCTTC.

This clonotype was seen a handful of times. The V gene is TRBV20-1, the J gene TRBJ2-3; D might be TRBD2 (6 bases). With 6 bases removed from V and 11 bases from J, the gap between germline ends came to 24 bases. Germline V lookup: CDR1 DFQATT, CDR2 SNEGSKA (reference sequence). The CDR3 spans 14 residues. The CDR3 region has the DNA TGCAGTGCGTCTGGTTTGAGGGAGGAGGTTAAGCAGTATTTT. This encodes CSASGLREEVKQYF.

This clonotype was observed many times. This chain joins TRBV12-3 or TRBV12-4 and TRBJ2-1, with 13 bases that match TRBD2. The ends lost 2 bases at V and 3 bases at J; junction bases unmatched: 4. The CDR3 has 17 residues. CDR3 nucleotide sequence: TGTGCCAGCAGTTTAACCCGGACTAGCGGGAGCTACAATGAGCAGTTCTTC. This sequence encodes CASSLTRTSGSYNEQFF.

This clonotype was counted a few times. The gene calls are TRBV6-1 and TRBJ2-5; TRBD1 is a possible D gene (6 bases). Between the trimmed V and J ends, which lost 5 bases and 5 bases, there was a span of 18 bases. The germline gives CDR1 MNHNS, CDR2 SASEGT. There are 15 residues in the CDR3. The CDR3 DNA is TGTGCCAGCAGTCAAGACAGTTTCCAGGGGGAGACCCAGTACTTC. Translating gives CASSQDSFQGETQYF.

This clonotype came up a few times. The V call is TRBV4-3, the J call TRBJ1-1; a weak D match, TRBD1 (5 bases). This CDR3 has 15 amino acids. Germline V gene data show CDR1 as LGHNA and CDR2 as YSLEER. The V and J ends lost 0 bases and 5 bases respectively, with 13 bases between them. CDR3 DNA sequence: TGCGCCAGCAGCCAAGATCTGGCAGGGTATACTGAAGCTTTCTTT. Translating it yields CASSQDLAGYTEAFF.

This clonotype came up a few times. The V and J genes are TRBV29-1 and TRBJ2-4, with unresolved D. The CDR3 sequence is 11 residues long. The germline V gene encodes CDR1 SQVTM and CDR2 ANQGSEA. V was shortened by 6 bases and J by 6 bases, with 9 bases between the two germline ends. The CDR3 DNA sequence: TGCAGCGTATTGGAGAGAAACATTCAGTACTTC. Translation gives CSVLERNIQYF.

This clonotype was counted a few times. The chain links TRBV28 to TRBJ1-5, with a possible D match to TRBD1 (5 bases). The germline V and J ends were trimmed by 3 bases and 4 bases, with 22 bases remaining between them. This CDR3 is built from 18 residues. Per the germline V gene, CDR1 is MDHEN and CDR2 is SYDVKM. CDR3 bases: TGTGCCAGCAGTTTTCTAAACTTCCGACAGTTCTCTAATCAGCCCCAGCATTTT. It encodes CASSFLNFRQFSNQPQHF.

V and J are TRBV10-3 and TRBJ2-1; D ambiguous. The CDR3 loop spans 15 amino acids. V was clipped by 2 bases and J by 0 bases, with 8 bases between them. CDR1 ENHRY and CDR2 SYGVKD come from the germline V gene. The CDR3 reads CAISETLSSYNEQFF. In nucleotides, the CDR3 is TGTGCCATCAGTGAGACGTTAAGCTCCTACAATGAGCAGTTCTTC.

The J gene is TRBJ1-1, the V gene TRBV6-1; 7 bases line up with TRBD1. V was pared by 5 bases and J by 3 bases, with 6 bases of the junction left unmatched. This CDR3 spans 14 amino acids. CDR1 and CDR2 from the germline V gene are MNHNS and SASEGT. The CDR3 coding sequence is TGTGCCAGCAGTTACCCCGGGACAGACACTGAAGCTTTCTTT. It specifies CASSYPGTDTEAFF.